Listed here are 10 T cell receptor beta chains from one sample, sequenced in a study of blood T cells in healthy people across ages. Primers used in a second PCR of roughly 7 to 11 cycles were a sample-barcoded 5' primer and a J-beta primer mix. TCRdb fed the 5' RACE reads into MiXCR, producing one record per CDR3 protein. Of 850,000 to 1,100,000 distinct CDR3 sequences listed, more than 30% were seen once; the top ten hold approximately 14%. Source material: blood. These TCRs come from a man aged 18 to 29 in good health.

V is TRBV4-1 and J is TRBJ2-2; D unclear. V lost 4 bases and J lost 4, with 13 bases in between. The CDR3 length is 15 residues. Germline V lookup: CDR1 MGHRA, CDR2 YSYEKL. In DNA form, the CDR3 reads TGCGCCAGCAGCCCCTCCCCGGCGAGCACCGGGGAGCTGTTTTTT. Translating it yields CASSPSPASTGELFF.

V is TRBV7-2 and J is TRBJ2-5; D may be TRBD2 (5 bases). The ends were cut back, 3 bases at V and 3 bases at J, with 14 bases in the middle. In germline, CDR1 is SGHTA, CDR2 FQGNSA. The CDR3 consists of 15 residues. The CDR3 bases are TGTGCCAGCAGCTTCCCCGAGGGTAGTAAAGAGACCCAGTACTTC. Residues: CASSFPEGSKETQYF.

DNA of the CDR3: TGTGCCAGCAGTGATGGGATACGCAATTCACCCCTCCACTTT. It is translated as CASSDGIRNSPLHF. This sequence joins TRBV2 and TRBJ1-6; D unresolved. In germline, CDR1 is SNHLY, CDR2 FYNNEI. Trimming pared 3 bases from V and 7 bases from J, leaving 10 bases between. This CDR3 region has 14 residues.

This clonotype was counted a few times. The chain combines TRBV7-2 with TRBJ1-4; no definite D call. The CDR3 extends over 13 amino acids. Per germline, CDR1 SGHTA and CDR2 FQGNSA. Trimming pared 5 bases from V and 4 bases from J, leaving 8 bases between. The CDR3 here is CASSLTRNEKLFF. DNA for the CDR3: TGTGCCAGCAGCCTTACCCGTAATGAAAAACTGTTTTTT.

The chain has TRBV20-1 and TRBJ1-4; a possible D gene is TRBD1 (6 bases). The CDR3 covers 15 residues. The ends were cut back, 6 bases at V and 4 bases at J, with 18 bases in the middle. CDR1 is DFQATT, CDR2 SNEGSKA, per germline (reference sequence). The CDR3: CSAQGRGGFNEKLFF. CDR3 DNA sequence: TGCAGTGCCCAGGGCCGGGGGGGCTTTAATGAAAAACTGTTTTTT.

The chain links TRBV7-9 to TRBJ2-1, with D possibly matching TRBD2 (5 bases). Germline loops: CDR1 SEHNR, CDR2 FQNEAQ (reference sequence). CDR3 length equals 14 residues. Trimming stripped 1 base from V and 10 bases from J, with 14 bases between. In nucleotides, the CDR3 is TGTGCCAGCAGCTTAGACGGGCCGACGGGAGAGCAGTTCTTC. This codes for CASSLDGPTGEQFF.

This clonotype has a handful of counts. The V call is TRBV29-1, the J call TRBJ1-2; 10 nucleotides agree with TRBD1. V dropped 3 bases and J dropped 2; count of bases not matched to a gene: 9. CDR1 is SQVTM and CDR2 is ANQGSEA in the germline V gene. The CDR3 extends over 16 amino acids. The CDR3 loop is CSVDSGQGPTNYGYTF. The CDR3 DNA reads TGCAGCGTTGATTCGGGACAGGGGCCAACCAACTATGGCTACACCTTC.

In its sample, this clonotype was seen a few times. This sequence joins TRBV12-3 or TRBV12-4 and TRBJ2-7; 8 bases are a match to TRBD1. V was clipped by 1 base and J by 5 bases; unmatched bases: 4. This CDR3 has 14 residues. The CDR3 protein is CASSLGQGLNEQYF. The CDR3 bases are TGTGCCAGCAGTTTAGGACAGGGGTTAAACGAGCAGTACTTC.

This rearrangement joins TRBV4-2 to TRBJ2-3; 8 bases align to TRBD2. This CDR3 has 18 amino acids. Trimming at V came to 0 bases and at J to 0 bases, leaving 8 bases not matched to a gene. CDR1 and CDR2 (germline): LGHNA, YNFKEQ. The CDR3 is CASSQDLAGGSSTDTQYF. Here the CDR3 DNA reads TGTGCCAGCAGCCAAGATTTGGCGGGGGGTTCTAGCACAGATACGCAGTATTTT.

The chain employs TRBV7-8 and TRBJ1-6; D call uncertain. Per the germline V gene, CDR1 is SGHVS and CDR2 is FQNEAQ. This CDR3 has 17 amino acids. V lost 3 bases and J 1 base, leaving 13 bases between the germline ends. CDR3 in DNA: TGTGCCAGCAGCTTGGGGAGTTACGGTTCCTATAATTCACCCCTCCACTTT. Translating it yields CASSLGSYGSYNSPLHF. Combining the CDR3 with reference TRBV7-8 and TRBJ1-6 gives the whole variable domain GAGVSQSPRYKVAKRGQDVALRCDPISGHVSLFWYQQALGQGPEFLTYFQNEAQLDKSGLPSDRFFAERPEGSVSTLKIQRTQQEDSAVYLCASSLGSYGSYNSPLHFGNGTRLTVT.